These 24 T cell receptor beta chains originate from one sample sequenced in a study of breast tumors, draining lymph nodes, adjacent tissues. One entry per CDR3 protein, called by TCRdb with MiXCR from the multiplex PCR reads. The repertoire includes about 63,000 distinct CDR3 sequences, 45% to 60% of them detected once, and roughly 18% sits in the top ten. The sequencing input was breast tumor tissue. All receptors derive from a female donor with breast cancer. Some clones in this sample may be carry-over from other donors' samples.

This clonotype was counted ten times or more. V gene TRBV3-1 combines with J gene TRBJ1-4; D gene unclear. Trimming took 4 bases from V and 7 from J, leaving 10 bases between them. The CDR3 loop spans 13 amino acids. Germline CDR1 and CDR2: LGHDT and YNNKEL (reference sequence). CDR3 sequence (DNA): TGTGCCAGCAGCCCAATGGAGGCTGAAAAACTGTTTTTT. Protein sequence: CASSPMEAEKLFF.

The V and J genes are TRBV2 and TRBJ2-5; TRBD2 aligns across 8 bases. Germline assignment: CDR1 SNHLY and CDR2 FYNNEI. V shed 2 bases, J shed 5 bases, and the junction held 10 bases outside the gene matches. The CDR3 runs 16 residues. CDR3 region: CASSELGNSGVETQYF. CDR3 nucleotide sequence: TGTGCCAGCAGTGAACTCGGAAATAGCGGGGTTGAGACCCAGTACTTC.

There are a few counts of this clonotype. V and J are TRBV12-3 or TRBV12-4 and TRBJ1-4; D possibly corresponds to TRBD1 (5 bases). The V and J ends lost 8 bases and 7 bases respectively, with 20 bases between them. This CDR3 is built from 15 residues. The CDR3 nucleotides are TGTGCCAGCTCACGAAGGGGCATTTTTGGTGAAAAACTGTTTTTT. It encodes CASSRRGIFGEKLFF.

This clonotype was counted a single time. V is TRBV7-2 and J is TRBJ2-6; 7 nucleotides match TRBD1. The CDR3 sequence is 17 residues long. Germline loops: CDR1 SGHTA, CDR2 FQGNSA. The V segment lost 5 bases and the J segment 2 bases; nucleotides outside the gene matches: 9. The CDR3 region is CASSVGAGTAGANVLTF. The CDR3 coding sequence is TGTGCCAGCAGCGTGGGGGCCGGGACAGCTGGGGCCAACGTCCTGACTTTC.

V gene TRBV27 combines with J gene TRBJ2-1, with 9 bases aligning to TRBD1. The CDR3 contains 15 residues. CDR1 is MNHEY and CDR2 is SMNVEV in the germline V gene (reference sequence). The J segment lost 8 bases and the V segment lost 8 bases, leaving 13 bases of the junction unmatched. DNA of the CDR3: TGTGCCAGCCCCCCCCCTGGGACAGGGTACTATGAGCAGTTCTTC. Translating it yields CASPPPGTGYYEQFF.

V and J are TRBV7-9 and TRBJ2-7, with 8 bases that match TRBD2. V was pared by 5 bases and J by 3 bases, with 9 bases of the junction left unmatched. The CDR3 has 15 amino acids. Germline V gene lookup returns CDR1 SEHNR and CDR2 FQNEAQ (reference sequence). The CDR3 protein is CASSLSGLASYEQYF. CDR3 DNA: TGTGCCAGCAGCCTTTCCGGACTAGCAAGCTACGAGCAGTACTTC.

This chain joins TRBV6-5 and TRBJ1-2; 8 bases agree with TRBD1. Trimming took 8 bases from V and 5 from J; bases not matched to a gene: 10. There are 14 residues in the CDR3. CDR1 is MNHEY and CDR2 is SVGAGI in the germline V gene. The CDR3 spells CASAKQGVGYGYTF. As DNA, the CDR3 is TGTGCCAGCGCCAAACAGGGGGTCGGATATGGCTACACCTTC.

The chain employs TRBV9 and TRBJ2-5; D tentatively fits TRBD1 or TRBD2 (5 bases each). Germline V lookup: CDR1 SGDLS, CDR2 YYNGEE. The length of the CDR3 is 15 residues. V lost 2 bases and J lost 4, with 15 bases in between. CDR3: CASSVRGVGGETQYF. The CDR3 DNA is TGTGCCAGCAGCGTCCGGGGCGTAGGAGGAGAGACCCAGTACTTC.

Notes on this clonotype: This clone may be a read error of a much larger clone one base away. The V gene is TRBV5-1, the J gene TRBJ2-5; no clear D. The CDR3 runs to 14 residues. Germline V gene sequence: CDR1 SGHRS, CDR2 YFSETQ. The CDR3 region has the DNA TGCGCCAGCAGCTTGGGTCAGCTCGAAGAGCCCCAGTACTTC. This translates into CASSLGQLEEPQYF.

This clonotype was detected many times. This chain uses TRBV25-1 with TRBJ1-3; 9 bases are shared with TRBD1. V lost 0 bases, J lost 2 bases, and 5 bases stayed unmatched. There are 17 residues in the CDR3. Germline V CDR1 and CDR2: MGHDK, SYGVNS. The CDR3 coding sequence is TGTGCCAGCAGTGAATATGGGACAGGGCCTCCTGGAAACACCATATATTTT. As protein: CASSEYGTGPPGNTIYF.

This clonotype has at least ten counts. This clone may be a read error of a much larger clone one base away. The CDR3 does not end in the conserved phenylalanine or tryptophan, so this is likely a read error. This rearrangement joins TRBV19 to TRBJ1-2; D gene uncertain. The CDR3 contains 16 residues. Germline lookup yields CDR1 LNHDA and CDR2 SQIVND (reference sequence). Trimming took 0 bases from V and 7 from J, leaving 18 bases between them. CDR3 DNA sequence: TGTGCCAGTAGTATAGATAGTCGGCAGCGCGGTAGTGGCTACACCTCC. Protein sequence: CASSIDSRQRGSGYTS.

This clonotype was picked up many times. V and J are TRBV12-3 or TRBV12-4 and TRBJ2-6; D possibly corresponds to TRBD1 (5 bases). CDR3 length: 16 amino acids. The V end lost 6 bases, the J end lost 0 bases, and 12 bases lay between the germline ends. For the CDR3, the DNA is TGTGCCAGCAGCATAGGGGCCAACTCTGGGGCCAACGTCCTGACTTTC. Translating it yields CASSIGANSGANVLTF.

This clonotype is judged medium-sized. Written as DNA, the CDR3 is TGCAGTGCCTCCGGGACAGGGGGCACTAATGAAAAACTGTTTTTT. Protein product: CSASGTGGTNEKLFF. The chain uses TRBV20-1 and TRBJ1-4; 12 bases align to TRBD1. The CDR3 is 15 residues long. V lost 6 bases, J lost 2 bases, and 4 bases stayed unmatched. Germline V gene lookup returns CDR1 DFQATT and CDR2 SNEGSKA (reference sequence).

This chain uses TRBV30 with TRBJ2-5, with 7 bases identical to TRBD2. CDR1 and CDR2 (germline): GTSNPN, SVGIG (reference sequence). The CDR3 length is 12 residues. Trimming cost V 2 bases and J 5 bases; bases outside gene matches: 2. CDR3 DNA sequence: TGTGCCTGGAGTACGCGGGGGGAGACCCAGTACTTC. Translating gives CAWSTRGETQYF.

The rearrangement uses TRBV7-9 and TRBJ2-5, with 9 nucleotides matching TRBD1. The CDR3 extends over 14 amino acids. The germline gives CDR1 SEHNR, CDR2 FQNEAQ (reference sequence). V was pared by 5 bases and J by 2 bases, with 3 bases of the junction left unmatched. The CDR3 reads CASSRGTGQETQYF. DNA for the CDR3: TGTGCCAGCAGCAGAGGGACAGGGCAAGAGACCCAGTACTTC.

This chain links TRBV5-5 with TRBJ1-1, with D uncertain. This CDR3 has 13 amino acids. V lost 2 bases to trimming and J lost 1 base, with 6 bases between them. Germline V gene data show CDR1 as SGHKS and CDR2 as YYEKEE (reference sequence). This CDR3 reads CASSFVGNTEAFF. The CDR3 DNA reads TGTGCCAGCAGCTTCGTGGGGAACACTGAAGCTTTCTTT. The variable domain in full, completed from reference TRBV5-5 and TRBJ1-1, reads DAGVTQSPTHLIKTRGQQVTLRCSPISGHKSVSWYQQVLGQGPQFIFQYYEKEERGRGNFPDRFSARQFPNYSSELNVNALLLGDSALYLCASSFVGNTEAFFGQGTRLTVV.

This clonotype was recorded at least ten times. The chain uses TRBV5-1 and TRBJ2-2, with 12 bases matching TRBD2. The CDR3 sequence is 18 residues long. Trimming at V came to 10 bases and at J to 2 bases, leaving 15 bases not matched to a gene. From germline, CDR1 is SGHRS and CDR2 YFSETQ. CDR3 sequence (DNA): TGCGCCCGAACCCCGCGGACTAGCGGGGAAGATAACACCGGGGAGCTGTTTTTT. Translated: CARTPRTSGEDNTGELFF.

This clonotype came up once. The CDR3 nucleotides are TGTGCCAGCAGCTCCGGGACAACCCGATACGAGCAGTACTTC. The encoded protein is CASSSGTTRYEQYF. The chain uses TRBV7-2 and TRBJ2-7; perhaps TRBD1 as D (6 bases). CDR1 is SGHTA, CDR2 FQGNSA, per germline. V gave up 4 bases and J gave up 4 bases, with 14 bases separating them. The CDR3 loop spans 14 amino acids.

The chain joins TRBV5-6 to TRBJ2-5; 9 nucleotides align to TRBD2. There are 15 residues in the CDR3. CDR1 and CDR2 from the germline V gene are SGHDT and YYEEEE. V trimming: 2 bases; J trimming: 2 bases; junction bases outside the gene matches: 4. The CDR3: CASSFPTSGQETQYF. Written as DNA, the CDR3 is TGTGCCAGCAGCTTCCCCACTAGCGGGCAAGAGACCCAGTACTTC.

V is TRBV20-1 and J is TRBJ2-3, with 8 bases identical to TRBD2. CDR1 is DFQATT and CDR2 is SNEGSKA in the germline V gene (reference sequence). The CDR3 consists of 15 residues. With V trimmed by 5 bases and J by 0 bases, 7 bases remained unmatched. CDR3: CSAHKRERSTDTQYF. The CDR3 coding sequence is TGCAGTGCTCACAAGCGGGAGAGAAGCACAGATACGCAGTATTTT.

This clonotype was recorded a few times. DNA of the CDR3: TGCAGTGCTACACGGGACGGTGAAAAACTGTTTTTT. Protein product: CSATRDGEKLFF. The chain carries TRBV20-1 and TRBJ1-4; perhaps TRBD1 as D (5 bases). The CDR3 loop spans 12 amino acids. Per the germline V gene, CDR1 is DFQATT and CDR2 is SNEGSKA (reference sequence). The V gene lost 4 bases and the J gene lost 7 bases, with 10 bases spanning the gap.

Worth noting for this clonotype: Compared with germline, one end of the junction differs, possibly owing to a read error. This chain uses TRBV10-3 with TRBJ1-2; D not certain. The germline V gene has CDR1 ENHRY and CDR2 SYGVKD. This CDR3 comprises 14 residues. As DNA, the CDR3 is TGTGCCATCAGTGAGCCGCAGGTTAACCATGGCCACACCTTC. It yields the protein CAISEPQVNHGHTF.

In this sample, this clonotype turned up many times. V and J are TRBV19 and TRBJ2-1, with 8 bases aligning to TRBD2. CDR1 LNHDA and CDR2 SQIVND come from the germline V gene (reference sequence). With V trimmed by 10 bases and J by 8 bases, 10 bases remained unmatched. The CDR3 length is 13 residues. The chain's CDR3 is CATKGASGYEQFF. CDR3 coding DNA: TGTGCCACTAAAGGGGCTAGCGGGTATGAGCAGTTCTTC.

This clonotype was picked up many times. The V and J genes are TRBV19 and TRBJ2-5; a possible D gene is TRBD2 (5 bases). V dropped 4 bases and J dropped 0 bases, with 6 bases sitting between them. The CDR3 totals 13 residues. Germline V gene lookup returns CDR1 LNHDA and CDR2 SQIVND (reference sequence). The CDR3 DNA reads TGTGCCAGTAGTAGCGGGTACCAAGAGACCCAGTACTTC. Residues: CASSSGYQETQYF.